Presented here are 19 T cell receptor beta chains from one specimen sequenced in a study of T cell responses to AZD1222 COVID-19 vaccine. Libraries were prepared by immunoSEQ multiplex PCR; TCRdb keeps only in-frame clonotypes and omits some of them. The sample lists 120,000 or so clones; 85% to 90% were seen once. Sequenced material: peripheral blood, taken on day 0 of AZD1222 vaccination. These receptors were taken from an adult in good health.

The rearrangement uses TRBV29-1 and TRBJ1-1; no definite D call. The CDR3 runs to 12 residues. The V end was cut by 5 bases, the J end by 0 bases, with 7 bases between. Germline V gene lookup returns CDR1 SQVTM and CDR2 ANQGSEA. CDR3 DNA: TGCAGCGTTAAAACCGTGAACACTGAAGCTTTCTTT. It specifies CSVKTVNTEAFF.

The V call is TRBV29-1, the J call TRBJ1-2; D ambiguous. The CDR3 spans 10 residues. The ends were cut back, 5 bases at V and 7 bases at J, with 8 bases in the middle. The germline V gene has CDR1 SQVTM and CDR2 ANQGSEA. DNA of the CDR3: TGCAGCGTTTTAGTATCTGGCTACACCTTC. Residues: CSVLVSGYTF.

The J gene is TRBJ1-1, the V gene TRBV15, with 7 bases lining up with TRBD1. J was trimmed by 4 bases and V by 0 bases; bases with no gene match: 5. Germline CDR1 and CDR2: LNHNV and YYDKDF (reference sequence). This CDR3 has 15 residues. CDR3 nucleotides: TGTGCCACCAGCAGAGAGCCAGGGGGGGTCACTGAAGCTTTCTTT. Its translation is CATSREPGGVTEAFF. The variable domain in full, with the rest retrieved from reference TRBV15 and TRBJ1-1, is DAMVIQNPRYQVTQFGKPVTLSCSQTLNHNVMYWYQQKSSQAPKLLFHYYDKDFNNEADTPDNFQSRRPNTSFCFLDIRSPGLGDTAMYLCATSREPGGVTEAFFGQGTRLTVV.

This clone appeared a few times. This chain uses TRBV9 with TRBJ1-5; tentatively, D is TRBD1 (5 bases). Trimming pared 0 bases from V and 5 bases from J, leaving 6 bases between. Germline V gene lookup returns CDR1 SGDLS and CDR2 YYNGEE. The CDR3 has 13 amino acids. CDR3 sequence reads: CASSVAGDQPQHF. Written as DNA, the CDR3 is TGTGCCAGCAGCGTAGCGGGGGATCAGCCCCAGCATTTT.

The V call is TRBV7-9, the J call TRBJ1-1, with a possible D match to TRBD1 (6 bases). The CDR3 spans 16 residues. CDR1 SEHNR and CDR2 FQNEAQ come from the germline V gene (reference sequence). V lost 5 bases, J lost 3 bases, and 19 bases lay in between. The CDR3 protein is CASSQINLAGDTEAFF. In DNA form, the CDR3 reads TGTGCCAGCAGCCAGATCAACCTAGCAGGGGACACTGAAGCTTTCTTT.

The rearrangement joins TRBV28 to TRBJ1-3; TRBD1 agrees at 8 bases. In germline, CDR1 is MDHEN, CDR2 SYDVKM. V lost 8 bases to trimming and J lost 4 bases; unmatched junction nucleotides: 7. This CDR3 comprises 14 residues. CDR3 sequence: CASGSGGSGNTIYF. In DNA, the CDR3 is TGTGCCAGCGGGTCAGGGGGCTCGGGAAACACCATATATTTT.

V and J are TRBV20-1 and TRBJ1-2; D might be TRBD1 (5 bases). CDR1 and CDR2 (germline): DFQATT, SNEGSKA (reference sequence). This CDR3 is built from 11 residues. The germline V and J ends were trimmed by 6 bases and 2 bases, with 7 bases remaining between them. CDR3 coding DNA: TGCAGTGCGACAGTGAACTATGGCTACACCTTC. Protein sequence: CSATVNYGYTF.

The chain has TRBV10-3 and TRBJ1-2; D is undetermined. V dropped 2 bases and J dropped 4 bases, with 8 bases sitting between them. The CDR3 loop spans 13 amino acids. Looked up from germline, CDR1 is ENHRY and CDR2 is SYGVKD. The CDR3 DNA sequence: TGTGCCATCAGTGAGAGGGTTTTCTATGGCTACACCTTC. It yields the protein CAISERVFYGYTF.

V gene TRBV5-5 combines with J gene TRBJ1-1; D perhaps matches TRBD1 (6 bases). V was cut by 2 bases and J by 6 bases, with 11 bases left in between. The CDR3 consists of 13 residues. CDR1 SGHKS and CDR2 YYEKEE come from the germline V gene (reference sequence). CDR3 region: CASSLGGFAEAFF. CDR3 in DNA: TGTGCCAGCAGCTTAGGGGGGTTCGCTGAAGCTTTCTTT.

The gene calls are TRBV10-3 and TRBJ1-1; tentative D call: TRBD1 (6 bases). There are 14 residues in the CDR3. Deletions cut 6 bases from V and 5 bases from J, with 16 bases between. The germline CDR1 and CDR2 sequences are ENHRY and SYGVKD. The CDR3 loop is CAISPSGDKTEAFF. The CDR3 DNA sequence: TGTGCCATCAGCCCTTCAGGGGACAAAACTGAAGCTTTCTTT.

The chain joins TRBV12-3 or TRBV12-4 to TRBJ1-1; perhaps TRBD1 as D (6 bases). The V end was cut by 8 bases, the J end by 0 bases, with 10 bases between. CDR3 length equals 13 residues. The CDR3 reads CASRWTVNTEAFF. The CDR3, as DNA: TGTGCCAGCCGATGGACAGTGAACACTGAAGCTTTCTTT.

This clone is a singleton in its sample. The chain uses TRBV18 and TRBJ2-7, with D possibly matching TRBD2 (5 bases). The V end was cut by 6 bases, the J end by 5 bases, with 11 bases between. The CDR3 has 12 amino acids. Germline values: CDR1 KGHSH, CDR2 LQKENI. In DNA, the CDR3 is TGTGCCAGCTCCACCTGGGAGAACGAGCAGTACTTC. Residues: CASSTWENEQYF. Filled out from reference TRBV18 and TRBJ2-7, the complete variable domain reads NAGVMQNPRHLVRRRGQEARLRCSPMKGHSHVYWYRQLPEEGLKFMVYLQKENIIDESGMPKERFSAEFPKEGPSILRIQQVVRGDSAAYFCASSTWENEQYFGPGTRLTVT.

This clone is a singleton in its sample. This chain's CDR3 is CASSLAGGYDTIYF. The DNA for the CDR3 is TGCGCCAGCAGCTTAGCAGGGGGCTACGACACCATATATTTT. V usage is TRBV5-1 and J usage is TRBJ1-3, with 8 positions matching TRBD1. This CDR3 contains 14 residues. The V gene end was trimmed by 2 bases and the J gene end by 8 bases; junction bases not matched to a gene: 6. CDR1 SGHRS and CDR2 YFSETQ come from the germline V gene.

This clone appeared a single time. In nucleotides, the CDR3 is TGTGCCAGCAGCTTAATGGGGGGAGGGAACACCGGGGAGCTGTTTTTT. Protein product: CASSLMGGGNTGELFF. The rearrangement links TRBV27 to TRBJ2-2, with D perhaps matching TRBD2 (6 bases). The V end was cut by 6 bases, the J end by 1 base, with 15 bases between. CDR1 and CDR2 from the germline V gene are MNHEY and SMNVEV (reference sequence). The CDR3 runs 16 residues.

V and J are TRBV20-1 and TRBJ1-2; D is unclear. The V gene's germline CDR1 is DFQATT and CDR2 SNEGSKA (reference sequence). V shed 7 bases and J shed 8 bases, with 5 bases lying between them. CDR3 length: 8 residues. The CDR3 coding sequence is TGCAGTGTCCCCGGCTACACCTTC. It specifies CSVPGYTF.

This clone was counted a single time. The V call is TRBV11-2, the J call TRBJ1-6, with a tentative D call TRBD1 (6 bases). With 1 base removed from V and 0 bases from J, the gap between germline ends came to 16 bases. The CDR3 has 19 amino acids. CDR1 and CDR2 from the germline V gene are SGHAT and FQNNGV. The CDR3 bases are TGTGCCAGCAGCTTAGCTGTGACAGGCTCTTTCTCCTATAATTCACCCCTCCACTTT. This encodes CASSLAVTGSFSYNSPLHF.

This clone was seen a single time. This rearrangement joins TRBV21-1 to TRBJ2-2; the D call of TRBD2 is as the table states it, not checked on the DNA. TRBV21-1 is tagged as a pseudogene. This CDR3 has 17 amino acids. The CDR3 region has the DNA TGTGCCAGCAGCAAAGAGGCTAGCGGGTCTAACACCGGGGAGCTGTTTTTT. It encodes CASSKEASGSNTGELFF.

This clone was counted once. V gene TRBV18 combines with J gene TRBJ2-3, with D possibly matching TRBD2 (7 bases). The ends were cut back, 2 bases at V and 3 bases at J, with 9 bases in the middle. Germline V gene sequence: CDR1 KGHSH, CDR2 LQKENI. The CDR3 is 14 amino acids. The CDR3 sequence is CASSPEGGTDTQYF. In nucleotides, the CDR3 is TGTGCCAGCTCACCAGAGGGGGGGACAGATACGCAGTATTTT.

The chain couples TRBV21-1 to TRBJ2-6; the D call TRBD2 from the table was never checked on the DNA. TRBV21-1 is a pseudogene. The CDR3 runs 17 residues. DNA for the CDR3: TGTGCCAGCCCTAAGGGGGGGGGCACCTCTGGGGCCAACGTCCTGACTTTC. This codes for CASPKGGGTSGANVLTF.